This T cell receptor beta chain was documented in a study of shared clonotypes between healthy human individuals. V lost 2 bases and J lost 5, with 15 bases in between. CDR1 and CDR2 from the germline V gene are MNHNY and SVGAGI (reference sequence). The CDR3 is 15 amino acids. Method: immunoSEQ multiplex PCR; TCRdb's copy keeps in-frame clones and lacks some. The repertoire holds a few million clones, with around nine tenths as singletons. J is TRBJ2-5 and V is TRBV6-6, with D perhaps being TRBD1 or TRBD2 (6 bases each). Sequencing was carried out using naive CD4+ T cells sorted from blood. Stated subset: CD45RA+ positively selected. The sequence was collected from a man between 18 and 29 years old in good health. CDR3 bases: TGTGCCAGCAGTTACCCAAATACGGGGGCTGAGACCCAGTACTTC. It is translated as CASSYPNTGAETQYF.